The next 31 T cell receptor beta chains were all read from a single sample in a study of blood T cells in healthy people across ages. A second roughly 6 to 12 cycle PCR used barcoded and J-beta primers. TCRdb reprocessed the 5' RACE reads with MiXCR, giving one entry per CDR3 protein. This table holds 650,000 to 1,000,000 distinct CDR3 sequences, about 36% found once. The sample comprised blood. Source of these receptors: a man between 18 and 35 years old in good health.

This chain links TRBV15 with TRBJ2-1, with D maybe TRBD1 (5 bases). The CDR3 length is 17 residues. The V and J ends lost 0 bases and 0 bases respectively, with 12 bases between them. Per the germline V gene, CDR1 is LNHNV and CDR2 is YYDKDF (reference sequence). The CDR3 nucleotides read TGTGCCACCAGCAGAGATCGACAGAAGAGCTCCTACAATGAGCAGTTCTTC. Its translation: CATSRDRQKSSYNEQFF. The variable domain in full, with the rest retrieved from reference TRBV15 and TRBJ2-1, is DAMVIQNPRYQVTQFGKPVTLSCSQTLNHNVMYWYQQKSSQAPKLLFHYYDKDFNNEADTPDNFQSRRPNTSFCFLDIRSPGLGDTAMYLCATSRDRQKSSYNEQFFGPGTRLTVL.

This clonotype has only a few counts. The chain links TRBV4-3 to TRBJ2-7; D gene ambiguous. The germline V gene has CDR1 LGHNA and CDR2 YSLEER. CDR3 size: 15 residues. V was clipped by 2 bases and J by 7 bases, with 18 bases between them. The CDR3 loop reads CASSQRITVYNEQYF. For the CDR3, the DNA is TGCGCCAGCAGCCAACGAATAACGGTTTACAATGAGCAGTACTTC.

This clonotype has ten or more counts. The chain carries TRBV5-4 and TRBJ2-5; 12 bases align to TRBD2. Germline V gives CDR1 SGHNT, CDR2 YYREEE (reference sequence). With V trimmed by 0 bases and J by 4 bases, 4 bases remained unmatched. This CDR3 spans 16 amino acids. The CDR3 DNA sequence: TGTGCCAGCAGCTTGGATGGGACTAGCGGGTCAGAGACCCAGTACTTC. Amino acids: CASSLDGTSGSETQYF.

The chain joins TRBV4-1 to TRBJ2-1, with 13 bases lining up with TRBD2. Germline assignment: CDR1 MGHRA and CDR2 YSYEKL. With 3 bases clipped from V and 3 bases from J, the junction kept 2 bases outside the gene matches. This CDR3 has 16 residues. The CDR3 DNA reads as TGCGCCAGCAGCCATACTAGCGGGAGGGACTACAATGAGCAGTTCTTC. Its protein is CASSHTSGRDYNEQFF.

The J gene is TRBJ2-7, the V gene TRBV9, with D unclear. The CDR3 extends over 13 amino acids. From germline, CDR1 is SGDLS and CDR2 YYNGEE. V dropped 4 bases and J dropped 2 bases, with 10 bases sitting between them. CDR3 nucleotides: TGTGCCAGCAGCCCCAGGAACCCCTACGAGCAGTACTTC. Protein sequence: CASSPRNPYEQYF.

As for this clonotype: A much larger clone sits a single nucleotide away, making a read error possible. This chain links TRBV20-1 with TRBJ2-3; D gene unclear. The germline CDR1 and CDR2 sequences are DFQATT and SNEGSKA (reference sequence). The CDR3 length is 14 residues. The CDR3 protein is CGARDLAVTDTQYF. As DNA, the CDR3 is TGCGGTGCTAGAGATCTTGCAGTAACAGATACGCAGTATTTT.

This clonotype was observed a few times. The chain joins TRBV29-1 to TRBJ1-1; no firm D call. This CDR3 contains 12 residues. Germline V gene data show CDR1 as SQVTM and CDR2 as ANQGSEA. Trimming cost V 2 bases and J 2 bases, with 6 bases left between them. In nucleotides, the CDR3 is TGCAGCGTTGAACGTGCTAACACTGAAGCTTTCTTT. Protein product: CSVERANTEAFF. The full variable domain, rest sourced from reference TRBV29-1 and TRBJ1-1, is SAVISQKPSRDICQRGTSLTIQCQVDSQVTMMFWYRQQPGQSLTLIATANQGSEATYESGFVIDKFPISRPNLTFSTLTVSNMSPEDSSIYLCSVERANTEAFFGQGTRLTVV.

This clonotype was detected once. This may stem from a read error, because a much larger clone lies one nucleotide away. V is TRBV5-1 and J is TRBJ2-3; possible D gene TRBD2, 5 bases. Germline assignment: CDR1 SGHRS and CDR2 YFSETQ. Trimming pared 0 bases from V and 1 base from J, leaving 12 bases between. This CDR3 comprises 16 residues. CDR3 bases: TGCGCCAGCAGCTTGGGCGGTCGAGCGGGCACAGATACGCAGTATTTT. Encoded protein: CASSLGGRAGTDTQYF.

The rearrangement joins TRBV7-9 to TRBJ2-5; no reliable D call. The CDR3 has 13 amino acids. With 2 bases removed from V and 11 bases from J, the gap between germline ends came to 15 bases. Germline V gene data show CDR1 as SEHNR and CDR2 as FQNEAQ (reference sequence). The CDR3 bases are TGTGCCAGCAGCTTAAGGTCGAGAGTTGAGCAGTACTTC. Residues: CASSLRSRVEQYF.

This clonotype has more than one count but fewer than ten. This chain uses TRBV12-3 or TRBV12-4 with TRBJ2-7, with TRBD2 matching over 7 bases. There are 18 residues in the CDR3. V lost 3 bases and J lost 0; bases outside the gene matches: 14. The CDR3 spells CASSLFGRGGGDSYEQYF. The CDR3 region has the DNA TGTGCCAGCAGTTTGTTTGGGCGGGGCGGGGGAGACTCCTACGAGCAGTACTTC.

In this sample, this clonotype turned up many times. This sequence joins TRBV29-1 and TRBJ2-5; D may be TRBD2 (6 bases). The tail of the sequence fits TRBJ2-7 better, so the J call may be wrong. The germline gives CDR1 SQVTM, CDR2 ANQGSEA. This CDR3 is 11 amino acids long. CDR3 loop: CSVEAGVEQYF. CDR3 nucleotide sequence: TGCAGCGTTGAAGCGGGGGTCGAGCAGTACTTC.

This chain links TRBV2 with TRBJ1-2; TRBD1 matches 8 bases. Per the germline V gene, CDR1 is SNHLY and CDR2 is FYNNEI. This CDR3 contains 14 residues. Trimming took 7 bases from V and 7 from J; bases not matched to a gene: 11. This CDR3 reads CASILAGGMGGYTF. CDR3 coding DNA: TGTGCCAGCATTTTAGCAGGGGGCATGGGTGGCTACACCTTC.

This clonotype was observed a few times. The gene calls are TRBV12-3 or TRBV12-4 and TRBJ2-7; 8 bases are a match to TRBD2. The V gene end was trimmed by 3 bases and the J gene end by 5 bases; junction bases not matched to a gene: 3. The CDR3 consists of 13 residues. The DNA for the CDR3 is TGTGCCAGCAGTTTGACTAGCGTCCACGAGCAGTACTTC. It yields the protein CASSLTSVHEQYF.

The CDR3 is CASNPGQGRAFF. DNA of the CDR3: TGTGCCAGCAACCCGGGACAGGGGCGAGCTTTCTTT. The chain uses TRBV6-2 or TRBV6-3 and TRBJ1-1; the match to TRBD1 covers 10 bases. V gave up 7 bases and J gave up 10 bases; unmatched junction bases: 6. The germline V gene has CDR1 MNHEY and CDR2 SVGEGT. CDR3 length: 12 residues.

The CDR3 sequence is CSARAGGVAGELFF. Here the CDR3 DNA reads TGCAGTGCTAGAGCGGGGGGGGTCGCCGGGGAGCTGTTTTTT. The gene calls are TRBV20-1 and TRBJ2-2; 8 bases fit TRBD2. The CDR3 contains 14 residues. The V gene end was trimmed by 1 base and the J gene end by 6 bases; junction bases not matched to a gene: 4. In germline, CDR1 is DFQATT, CDR2 SNEGSKA (reference sequence).

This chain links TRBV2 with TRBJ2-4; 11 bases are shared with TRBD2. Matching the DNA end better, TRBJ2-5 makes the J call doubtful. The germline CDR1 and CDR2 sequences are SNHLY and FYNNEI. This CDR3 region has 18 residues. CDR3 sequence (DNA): TGTGCCAGCAGTGAAGGATTCGTCACTAGCGGGGGACGGGAGACCCAGTACTTC. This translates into CASSEGFVTSGGRETQYF.

CDR3 protein: CASSRQGRSEQFF. The CDR3 nucleotides are TGTGCCAGCAGCCGACAGGGACGGAGTGAGCAGTTCTTC. The chain is built from TRBV7-9 and TRBJ2-1, with TRBD1 matching 7 bases. CDR3 length: 13 residues. Germline values: CDR1 SEHNR, CDR2 FQNEAQ (reference sequence). V shed 5 bases, J shed 9 bases, and the junction held 7 bases outside the gene matches. Using reference TRBV7-9 and TRBJ2-1 for the parts outside the CDR3, the full variable domain is DTGVSQNPRHKITKRGQNVTFRCDPISEHNRLYWYRQTLGQGPEFLTYFQNEAQLEKSRLLSDRFSAERPKGSFSTLEIQRTEQGDSAMYLCASSRQGRSEQFFGPGTRLTVL.

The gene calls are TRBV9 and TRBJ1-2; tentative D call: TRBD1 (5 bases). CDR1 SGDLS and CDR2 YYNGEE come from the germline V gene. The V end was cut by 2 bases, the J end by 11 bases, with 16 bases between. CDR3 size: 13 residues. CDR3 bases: TGTGCCAGCAGCGTGGACGGCGCCGGGGGGTACACCTTC. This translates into CASSVDGAGGYTF.

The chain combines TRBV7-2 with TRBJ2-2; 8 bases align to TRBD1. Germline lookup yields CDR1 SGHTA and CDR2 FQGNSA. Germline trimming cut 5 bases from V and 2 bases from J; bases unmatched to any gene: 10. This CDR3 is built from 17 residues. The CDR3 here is CASSPGQGQVNTGELFF. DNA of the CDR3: TGTGCCAGCAGCCCAGGACAGGGCCAAGTTAACACCGGGGAGCTGTTTTTT.

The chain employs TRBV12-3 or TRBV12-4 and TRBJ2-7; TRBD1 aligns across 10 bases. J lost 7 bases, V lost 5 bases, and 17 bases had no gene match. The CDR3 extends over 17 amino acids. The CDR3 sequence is CASSPIHRDRGYNEQYF. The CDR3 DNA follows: TGTGCCAGCAGTCCAATACACCGGGACAGGGGTTACAATGAGCAGTACTTC.

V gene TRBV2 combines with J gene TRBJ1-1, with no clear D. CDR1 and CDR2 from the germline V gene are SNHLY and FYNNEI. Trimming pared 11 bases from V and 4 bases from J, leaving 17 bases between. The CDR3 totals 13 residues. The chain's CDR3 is CASRREAGTEAFF. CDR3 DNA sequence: TGTGCCTCGAGGAGGGAGGCGGGCACTGAAGCTTTCTTT.

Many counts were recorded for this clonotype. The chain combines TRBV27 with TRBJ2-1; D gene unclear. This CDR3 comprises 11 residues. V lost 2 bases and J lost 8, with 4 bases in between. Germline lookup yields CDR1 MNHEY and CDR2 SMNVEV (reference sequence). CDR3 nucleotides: TGTGCCAGCAGTTTAGGGTATGAGCAGTTCTTC. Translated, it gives CASSLGYEQFF.

The DNA of the CDR3 is TGTGCCAGCAGTGAATGGAAGCCTGGGGGGGACACTGAAGCTTTCTTT. Translated, it gives CASSEWKPGGDTEAFF. This chain uses TRBV25-1 with TRBJ1-1, with D possibly being TRBD1 (5 bases). Per germline, CDR1 MGHDK and CDR2 SYGVNS. There are 16 residues in the CDR3. V was clipped by 1 base and J by 3 bases, with 15 bases between them.

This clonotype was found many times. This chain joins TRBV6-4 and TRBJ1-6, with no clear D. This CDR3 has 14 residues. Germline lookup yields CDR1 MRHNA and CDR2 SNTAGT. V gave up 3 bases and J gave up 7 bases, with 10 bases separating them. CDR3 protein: CASSERFGNSPLHF. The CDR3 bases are TGTGCCAGCAGTGAGCGCTTCGGGAATTCACCCCTCCACTTT.

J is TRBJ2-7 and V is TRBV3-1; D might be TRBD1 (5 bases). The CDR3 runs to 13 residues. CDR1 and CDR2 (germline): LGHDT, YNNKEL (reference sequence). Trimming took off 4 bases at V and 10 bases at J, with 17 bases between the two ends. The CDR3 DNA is TGTGCCAGCAGCCCGACCACCGTAGGGGTCCAGTACTTC. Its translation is CASSPTTVGVQYF.

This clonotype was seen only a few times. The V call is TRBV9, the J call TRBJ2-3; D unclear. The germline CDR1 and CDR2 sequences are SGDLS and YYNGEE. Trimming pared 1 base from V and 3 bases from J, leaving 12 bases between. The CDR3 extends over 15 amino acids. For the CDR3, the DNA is TGTGCCAGCAGCGTAAGGTCGGCCCTTACAGATACGCAGTATTTT. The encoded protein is CASSVRSALTDTQYF.

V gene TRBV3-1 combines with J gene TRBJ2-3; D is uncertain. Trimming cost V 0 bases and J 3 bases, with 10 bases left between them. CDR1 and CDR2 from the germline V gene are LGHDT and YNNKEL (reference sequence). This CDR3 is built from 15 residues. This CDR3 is CASSQDGRLTDTQYF. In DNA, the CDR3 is TGTGCCAGCAGCCAAGACGGCAGGTTGACAGATACGCAGTATTTT.

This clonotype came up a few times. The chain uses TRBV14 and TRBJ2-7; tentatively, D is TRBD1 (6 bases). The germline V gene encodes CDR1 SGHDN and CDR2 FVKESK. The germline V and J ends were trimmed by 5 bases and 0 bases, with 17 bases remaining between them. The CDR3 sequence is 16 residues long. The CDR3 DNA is TGTGCCAGCAGCTCGATAGGAACGGACAGCTCCTACGAGCAGTACTTC. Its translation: CASSSIGTDSSYEQYF.

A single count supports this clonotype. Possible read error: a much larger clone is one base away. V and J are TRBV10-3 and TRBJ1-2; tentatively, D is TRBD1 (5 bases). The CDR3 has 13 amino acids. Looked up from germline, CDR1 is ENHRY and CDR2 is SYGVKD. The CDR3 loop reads CAISGGVSDGCTF. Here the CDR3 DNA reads TGTGCCATCAGTGGGGGGGTGTCCGATGGCTGCACCTTC.

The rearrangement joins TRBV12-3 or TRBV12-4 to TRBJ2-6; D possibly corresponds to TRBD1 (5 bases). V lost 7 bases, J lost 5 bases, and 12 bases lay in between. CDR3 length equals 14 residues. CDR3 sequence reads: CASTKGSRANVLTF. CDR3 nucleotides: TGTGCCAGCACTAAGGGGTCCCGGGCCAACGTCCTGACTTTC.

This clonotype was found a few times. Here the CDR3 reads CSASGGFDEQYF. CDR3 DNA sequence: TGCAGTGCTAGCGGGGGGTTCGATGAGCAGTACTTC. The chain joins TRBV20-1 to TRBJ2-7; TRBD2 matches at 7 bases. Looked up from germline, CDR1 is DFQATT and CDR2 is SNEGSKA (reference sequence). The trim removed 3 bases at V and 7 bases at J, leaving 6 bases unmatched. This CDR3 contains 12 residues.